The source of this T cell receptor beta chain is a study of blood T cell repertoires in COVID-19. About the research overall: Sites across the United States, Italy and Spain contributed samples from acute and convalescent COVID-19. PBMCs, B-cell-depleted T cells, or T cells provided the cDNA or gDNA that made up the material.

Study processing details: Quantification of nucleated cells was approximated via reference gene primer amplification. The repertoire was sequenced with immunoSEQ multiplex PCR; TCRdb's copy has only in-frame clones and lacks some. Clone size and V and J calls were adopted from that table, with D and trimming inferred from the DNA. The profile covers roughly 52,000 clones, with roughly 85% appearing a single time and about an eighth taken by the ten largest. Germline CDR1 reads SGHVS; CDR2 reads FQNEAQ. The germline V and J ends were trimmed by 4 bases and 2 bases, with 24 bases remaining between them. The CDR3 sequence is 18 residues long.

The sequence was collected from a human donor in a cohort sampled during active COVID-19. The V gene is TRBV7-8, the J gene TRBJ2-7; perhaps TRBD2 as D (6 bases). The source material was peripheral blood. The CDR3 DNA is TGTGCCAGCAGCTCTTCCCTTGGGGGGACCCTCACCCCCTACGAGCAGTACTTC. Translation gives CASSSSLGGTLTPYEQYF. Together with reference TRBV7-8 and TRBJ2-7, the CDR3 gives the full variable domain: GAGVSQSPRYKVAKRGQDVALRCDPISGHVSLFWYQQALGQGPEFLTYFQNEAQLDKSGLPSDRFFAERPEGSVSTLKIQRTQQEDSAVYLCASSSSLGGTLTPYEQYFGPGTRLTVT.